The 22 T cell receptor beta chains below were found in one sample sequenced in a study of blood T cell repertoires in COVID-19. TCRdb keeps only in-frame clones here, not all; method: immunoSEQ multiplex PCR. The sample has a few hundred thousand clones, roughly 89% seen once; the top ten hold under 1.1%. The specimen was peripheral blood. The receptors were gathered from a woman between 40 and 50 years old with COVID-19, enrolled during active disease.

The V and J genes are TRBV6-6 and TRBJ1-2; 10 bases map to TRBD1. Germline CDR1 MNHNY, CDR2 SVGAGI (reference sequence). V shed 5 bases and J 7 bases; nucleotides not matched to a gene: 7. The CDR3 is 14 residues long. In nucleotides, the CDR3 is TGTGCCAGCAGTCTCCGGGACAGGGGTAGTGGCTACACCTTC. This encodes CASSLRDRGSGYTF.

J is TRBJ1-2 and V is TRBV6-1; D remains unclear. Germline V gives CDR1 MNHNS, CDR2 SASEGT. The CDR3 is made up of 17 amino acids. Trimming shortened V by 0 bases and J by 0 bases, and 14 bases separated the two germline ends. The CDR3 protein is CASSEALPRGPNYGYTF. The CDR3 DNA follows: TGTGCCAGCAGTGAAGCGCTGCCCCGAGGTCCTAACTATGGCTACACCTTC.

The chain employs TRBV12-3 or TRBV12-4 and TRBJ1-5; 8 bases map to TRBD1. This CDR3 is built from 12 residues. The junction had 2 bases not matched to a gene; V was cut back by 5 bases and J by 8 bases. This CDR3 reads CASSPGGEPQHF. The CDR3 DNA sequence: TGTGCCAGCAGTCCAGGGGGCGAGCCCCAGCATTTT.

This sequence joins TRBV24-1 and TRBJ2-5; tentatively, D is TRBD2 (6 bases). CDR3 size: 13 residues. Germline assignment: CDR1 KGHDR and CDR2 SFDVKD. Trimming took off 3 bases at V and 4 bases at J, with 8 bases between the two ends. This chain's CDR3 is CATSDLEGETQYF. CDR3 DNA sequence: TGTGCCACCAGTGATCTGGAGGGAGAGACCCAGTACTTC.

This clone appeared a few times. This rearrangement joins TRBV27 to TRBJ2-3; TRBD2 aligns across 7 bases. The CDR3 has 14 residues. Germline CDR1 MNHEY, CDR2 SMNVEV (reference sequence). Losses at the gene ends were 3 bases for V and 6 bases for J; bases not matched to a gene: 6. This CDR3 is CASSFDSGADTQYF. The CDR3 bases are TGTGCCAGCAGTTTCGACAGCGGGGCCGATACGCAGTATTTT.

This rearrangement joins TRBV15 to TRBJ2-3, with D unclear. The CDR3 consists of 14 residues. Deletions cut 3 bases from V and 0 bases from J, with 7 bases between. Looked up from germline, CDR1 is LNHNV and CDR2 is YYDKDF (reference sequence). This chain's CDR3 is CATSSSGSTDTQYF. The DNA for the CDR3 is TGTGCCACCAGCAGTTCCGGGAGCACAGATACGCAGTATTTT. Combining the CDR3 with reference TRBV15 and TRBJ2-3 gives the whole variable domain DAMVIQNPRYQVTQFGKPVTLSCSQTLNHNVMYWYQQKSSQAPKLLFHYYDKDFNNEADTPDNFQSRRPNTSFCFLDIRSPGLGDTAMYLCATSSSGSTDTQYFGPGTRLTVL.

The gene calls are TRBV7-9 and TRBJ1-2; TRBD1 matches 7 bases. V trimming: 6 bases; J trimming: 6 bases; junction bases outside the gene matches: 13. The CDR3 loop spans 15 amino acids. Germline V lookup: CDR1 SEHNR, CDR2 FQNEAQ (reference sequence). This CDR3 reads CASSYPGQQENGYTF. As DNA, the CDR3 is TGTGCCAGCAGTTATCCGGGACAGCAGGAGAATGGCTACACCTTC.

The chain has TRBV12-3 or TRBV12-4 and TRBJ1-2; 7 nucleotides match TRBD1. V was clipped by 5 bases and J by 8 bases; unmatched bases: 5. The CDR3 loop spans 12 amino acids. The CDR3 protein is CASSPRTGGYTF. The CDR3 DNA follows: TGTGCCAGCAGTCCCCGGACAGGCGGCTACACCTTC.

The chain has TRBV6-5 and TRBJ1-1, with no clear D. In germline, CDR1 is MNHEY, CDR2 SVGAGI. Deletions cut 3 bases from V and 4 bases from J, with 9 bases between. The CDR3 consists of 13 residues. The CDR3: CASSYGSGTEAFF. The CDR3 nucleotides are TGTGCCAGCAGTTATGGGTCGGGCACTGAAGCTTTCTTT.

CDR3 sequence (DNA): TGTGCCAGCAGCTTGACAGACACAGATACGCAGTATTTT. Its protein product is CASSLTDTDTQYF. The chain links TRBV11-3 to TRBJ2-3, with a weak D call TRBD1 (5 bases). Germline assignment: CDR1 SGHNT and CDR2 YENEEA. The CDR3 loop spans 13 amino acids. The V end lost 3 bases, the J end lost 2 bases, and 6 bases lay between the germline ends.

V gene TRBV6-5 combines with J gene TRBJ1-6, with D unresolved. The V end lost 6 bases, the J end lost 4 bases, and 7 bases lay between the germline ends. The CDR3 contains 13 residues. CDR1 is MNHEY and CDR2 is SVGAGI in the germline V gene. CDR3 sequence reads: CASRQQYNSPLHF. The CDR3 DNA reads TGTGCCAGCAGACAGCAGTATAATTCACCCCTCCACTTT.

CDR3 DNA: TGTGCCAGCTCACGGCCAACAGGGAACACTGAAGCTTTCTTT. Its protein is CASSRPTGNTEAFF. The rearrangement joins TRBV18 to TRBJ1-1; TRBD1 might be the D (5 bases). The CDR3 extends over 14 amino acids. The V gene lost 4 bases and the J gene lost 1 base, with 10 bases spanning the gap. The germline CDR1 and CDR2 sequences are KGHSH and LQKENI. Full variable domain (outside the CDR3, taken from reference TRBV18 and TRBJ1-1): NAGVMQNPRHLVRRRGQEARLRCSPMKGHSHVYWYRQLPEEGLKFMVYLQKENIIDESGMPKERFSAEFPKEGPSILRIQQVVRGDSAAYFCASSRPTGNTEAFFGQGTRLTVV.

The chain employs TRBV30 and TRBJ2-7, with D maybe TRBD2 (6 bases). The germline V gene has CDR1 GTSNPN and CDR2 SVGIG (reference sequence). V dropped 3 bases and J dropped 2 bases, with 11 bases sitting between them. The CDR3 sequence is 13 residues long. The CDR3 DNA reads as TGTGCCTGGAGGGGGGGATTAACCTACGAGCAGTACTTC. Amino acid sequence: CAWRGGLTYEQYF.

V is TRBV24-1 and J is TRBJ2-3; 8 bases align to TRBD1. CDR1 and CDR2 from the germline V gene are KGHDR and SFDVKD. This CDR3 comprises 17 residues. V lost 5 bases to trimming and J lost 3 bases; unmatched junction nucleotides: 12. CDR3 nucleotide sequence: TGTGCCACCAGTGTCTCCGGGACAGGTTTAAGGACAGATACGCAGTATTTT. This sequence encodes CATSVSGTGLRTDTQYF.

CDR3 region: CASSSQGWTEAFF. CDR3 sequence (DNA): TGTGCCAGCAGTTCCCAGGGTTGGACTGAAGCTTTCTTT. V is TRBV28 and J is TRBJ1-1, with D maybe TRBD1 (5 bases). V shed 4 bases and J shed 5 bases, with 11 bases lying between them. The CDR3 is 13 amino acids. From germline, CDR1 is MDHEN and CDR2 SYDVKM. The full variable domain, rest sourced from reference TRBV28 and TRBJ1-1, is DVKVTQSSRYLVKRTGEKVFLECVQDMDHENMFWYRQDPGLGLRLIYFSYDVKMKEKGDIPEGYSVSREKKERFSLILESASTNQTSMYLCASSSQGWTEAFFGQGTRLTVV.

This clone was observed a single time. J is TRBJ1-2 and V is TRBV5-5, with D hard to call. This CDR3 has 11 amino acids. CDR1 and CDR2 from the germline V gene are SGHKS and YYEKEE (reference sequence). With 1 base removed from V and 7 bases from J, the gap between germline ends came to 5 bases. As DNA, the CDR3 is TGTGCCAGCAGCTTGTCGGTTGGCTACACCTTC. Its protein product is CASSLSVGYTF.

The rearrangement links TRBV4-1 to TRBJ2-7; possibly TRBD2 for D (5 bases). CDR3 length equals 13 residues. Trimming stripped 3 bases from V and 4 bases from J, with 10 bases between. Germline CDR1 MGHRA, CDR2 YSYEKL. The CDR3 DNA reads TGCGCCAGCAGCCAGATCGGGGATTACGAGCAGTACTTC. As protein: CASSQIGDYEQYF.

The rearrangement uses TRBV29-1 and TRBJ2-1; 12 nucleotides agree with TRBD2. The CDR3 is made up of 15 amino acids. The germline V gene encodes CDR1 SQVTM and CDR2 ANQGSEA. Trimming cost V 7 bases and J 5 bases; bases outside gene matches: 9. CDR3 in amino acids: CSASSGRGIHNEQFF. CDR3 sequence (DNA): TGCAGCGCCTCTAGCGGGAGGGGGATCCACAATGAGCAGTTCTTC.

The chain links TRBV7-2 to TRBJ1-6, with D maybe TRBD1 (6 bases). The CDR3 runs to 15 residues. The germline gives CDR1 SGHTA, CDR2 FQGNSA. Trimming removed 4 bases at V and 4 bases at J, with 11 bases between. Here the CDR3 DNA reads TGTGCCAGCAGCTCTACAGGGAATTATAATTCACCCCTCCACTTT. It specifies CASSSTGNYNSPLHF.

The chain is built from TRBV19 and TRBJ2-2; 8 bases match TRBD1. The germline V gene encodes CDR1 LNHDA and CDR2 SQIVND (reference sequence). The V and J ends lost 4 bases and 5 bases, in that order; junction bases with no gene match: 6. The CDR3 runs to 15 residues. DNA for the CDR3: TGTGCCAGTAGTACCTTCAACAGGGGGACCGGGGAGCTGTTTTTT. Translated: CASSTFNRGTGELFF.

CDR3 DNA sequence: TGCGCCAGCAGCCTCCTCCCTCGGGGTATACACACCGGGGCCAACGTCCTGACTTTC. It is translated as CASSLLPRGIHTGANVLTF. The chain has TRBV4-3 and TRBJ2-6; possible D gene TRBD2, 5 bases. In germline, CDR1 is LGHNA, CDR2 YSLEER. Trimming removed 4 bases at V and 4 bases at J, with 23 bases between. CDR3 length equals 19 residues.

The chain has TRBV9 and TRBJ1-6; 7 bases fit TRBD1. The CDR3 loop spans 15 amino acids. The germline gives CDR1 SGDLS, CDR2 YYNGEE. V shed 4 bases, J shed 9 bases, and the junction held 10 bases outside the gene matches. The DNA for the CDR3 is TGTGCCAGCAGCTCAGGAACAGGGGATGGTTCACCCCTCCACTTT. Amino acids: CASSSGTGDGSPLHF.